The entry below gives a single T cell receptor beta chain sequence along with its context. The antigen remains unidentified. The template used for profiling TCR beta VDJ and CDR3 was genomic DNA. TCRdb itself ran the reads through MiXCR, one entry per CDR3 protein. This table has roughly 200,000 distinct CDR3 sequences, 50% to 65% appearing once. The data originate from a study of CD8+CD57+ T cells in acquired aplastic anemia. Study information: DNA recovered from sorted CD4+ and CD8+ cells had a mean of approximately 3.2 ug.

Germline CDR1 is LNHNV and CDR2 is YYDKDF (reference sequence). This CDR3 spans 16 amino acids. The V end lost 5 bases, the J end lost 3 bases, and 17 bases lay between the germline ends. Study-level findings and limits: Researchers reported that CD8+ Simpson's diversity was not significantly different in patients versus controls.

CD8+CD57+ cell expansion, shown by flow cytometry, had occurred in the patients selected for sequencing. Specimen: sorted CD4+, CD8+, or CD8+CD57+ T cells (not recorded which) from PBMCs. This chain joins TRBV15 and TRBJ1-5, with D possibly being TRBD1 (5 bases). This clonotype was obtained from a human donor with aplastic anemia. The CDR3 reads CATSARSGLVNQPQHF. CDR3 nucleotide sequence: TGTGCCACCAGCGCTCGCTCAGGGTTGGTCAATCAGCCCCAGCATTTT.